Described below is a single T cell receptor (beta chain) sequence and its context. The antigen remains unidentified. The sample belongs to a study of T cell responses to AZD1222 COVID-19 vaccine. Looking at the study overall: Second-dose recipients at about 4 or about 12 weeks were treated as one pooled group. Whole-study findings and limits: Only six AZD1222 recipients tested seropositive at baseline. Reportedly, close to half of spike-specific TCRs are directed against unmutated variant regions. Females outnumbered males among donors, who were mostly white British; clonal diversity was possibly underestimated.

The CDR3 runs to 18 residues. V trimming: 7 bases; J trimming: 1 base; junction bases outside the gene matches: 15. Germline lookup yields CDR1 MDHEN and CDR2 SYDVKM. Sequenced by immunoSEQ multiplex PCR; TCRdb stores in-frame clones only, minus some. The table records more than 100,000 clones, approximately 90% of them present only once. The gene calls are TRBV28 and TRBJ2-1; 8 positions match TRBD2. The sequence came from an adult in good health. The input for sequencing was peripheral blood, taken on day 0 of AZD1222 vaccination. CDR3 sequence (DNA): TGTGCCAGCACCGCAGCGGGAGTTGATTCGGAGTCCTACAATGAGCAGTTCTTC. Protein: CASTAAGVDSESYNEQFF.